The 2 T cell receptor beta chains below come from one sample, sequenced in a study of breast tumors, draining lymph nodes, adjacent tissues. Samples came from axillary lymph nodes draining the breast cancer. Using its own MiXCR run on the multiplex PCR reads, TCRdb lists one record per CDR3 protein. In the table there are 85,000 to 130,000 distinct CDR3 sequences, less than 25% of which are singletons. Sequencing was carried out using axillary lymph node tissue. These receptors all come from a female donor with breast cancer. Some clones in this sample may be carry-over from other donors' samples.

This clonotype was observed at least ten times. This sequence joins TRBV11-3 and TRBJ2-7; no reliable D call. The CDR3 is made up of 13 amino acids. Germline values: CDR1 SGHNT, CDR2 YENEEA. Trimming removed 5 bases from V and 3 bases from J, with 11 bases in between. This CDR3 reads CASSKEPGYEQYF. In DNA form, the CDR3 reads TGTGCCAGCAGCAAGGAGCCCGGCTACGAGCAGTACTTC.

This clonotype was found many times. The V gene is TRBV2, the J gene TRBJ2-3; 13 bases line up with TRBD2. Looked up from germline, CDR1 is SNHLY and CDR2 is FYNNEI. V trimming: 7 bases; J trimming: 4 bases; junction bases outside the gene matches: 8. The CDR3 runs to 16 residues. CDR3 residues: CASIYRTSGSPDTQYF. CDR3 sequence (DNA): TGTGCCAGCATCTATCGGACTAGCGGGAGCCCAGATACGCAGTATTTT.